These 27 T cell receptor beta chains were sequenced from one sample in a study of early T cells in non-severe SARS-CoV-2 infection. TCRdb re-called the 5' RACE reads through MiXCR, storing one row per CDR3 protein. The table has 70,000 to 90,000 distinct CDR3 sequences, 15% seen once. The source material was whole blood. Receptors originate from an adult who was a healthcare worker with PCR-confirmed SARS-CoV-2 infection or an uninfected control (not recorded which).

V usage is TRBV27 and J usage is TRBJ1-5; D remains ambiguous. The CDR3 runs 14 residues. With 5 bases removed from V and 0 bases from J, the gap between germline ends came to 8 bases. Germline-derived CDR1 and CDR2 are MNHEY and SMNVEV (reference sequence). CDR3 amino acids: CASSTQNSNQPQHF. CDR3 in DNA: TGTGCCAGCAGTACACAGAATAGCAATCAGCCCCAGCATTTT.

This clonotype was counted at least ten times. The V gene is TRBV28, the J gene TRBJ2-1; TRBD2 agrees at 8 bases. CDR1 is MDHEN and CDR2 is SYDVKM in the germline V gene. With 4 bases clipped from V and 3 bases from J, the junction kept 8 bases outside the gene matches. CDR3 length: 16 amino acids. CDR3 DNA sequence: TGTGCCAGCAGTTCCATTCTAGCGGGCGGCTACAATGAGCAGTTCTTC. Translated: CASSSILAGGYNEQFF.

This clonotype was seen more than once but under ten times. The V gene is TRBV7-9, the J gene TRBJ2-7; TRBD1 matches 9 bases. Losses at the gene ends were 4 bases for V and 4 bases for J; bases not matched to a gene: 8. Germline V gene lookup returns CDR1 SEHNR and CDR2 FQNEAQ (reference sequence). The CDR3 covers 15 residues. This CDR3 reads CASSSERTGVYEQYF. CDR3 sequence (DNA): TGTGCCAGCAGCTCAGAGAGGACAGGGGTGTACGAGCAGTACTTC.

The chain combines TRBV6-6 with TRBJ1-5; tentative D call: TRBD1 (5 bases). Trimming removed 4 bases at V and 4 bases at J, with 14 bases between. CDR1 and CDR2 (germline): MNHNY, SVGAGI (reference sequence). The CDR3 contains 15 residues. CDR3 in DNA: TGTGCCAGCAGTTTAGCGGGGCAGCAGAATCAGCCCCAGCATTTT. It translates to CASSLAGQQNQPQHF.

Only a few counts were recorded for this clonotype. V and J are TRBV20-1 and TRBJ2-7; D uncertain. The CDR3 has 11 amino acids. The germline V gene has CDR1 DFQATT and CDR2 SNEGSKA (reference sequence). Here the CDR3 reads CQLSKGYEQYF. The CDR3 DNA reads TGCCAACTTTCCAAAGGTTACGAGCAGTACTTC.

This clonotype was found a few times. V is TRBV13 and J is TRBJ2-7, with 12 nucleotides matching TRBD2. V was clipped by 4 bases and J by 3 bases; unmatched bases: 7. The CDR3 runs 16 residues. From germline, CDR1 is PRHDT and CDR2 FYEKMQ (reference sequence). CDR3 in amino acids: CASSSTTSGRVYEQYF. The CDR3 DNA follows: TGTGCCAGCAGCTCCACGACTAGCGGGAGAGTCTACGAGCAGTACTTC.

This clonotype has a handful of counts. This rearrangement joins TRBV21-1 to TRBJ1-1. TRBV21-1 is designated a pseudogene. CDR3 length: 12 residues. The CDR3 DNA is TGTGCCAGCAGCAAAGTGGTCACTGAAGCTTTCTTT. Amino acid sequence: CASSKVVTEAFF.

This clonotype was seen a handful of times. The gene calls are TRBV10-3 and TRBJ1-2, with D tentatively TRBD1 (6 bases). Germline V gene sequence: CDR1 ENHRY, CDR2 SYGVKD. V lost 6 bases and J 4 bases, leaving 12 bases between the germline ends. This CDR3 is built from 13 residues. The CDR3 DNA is TGTGCCATCAGCCTACAGGGCCCCTATGGCTACACCTTC. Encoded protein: CAISLQGPYGYTF.

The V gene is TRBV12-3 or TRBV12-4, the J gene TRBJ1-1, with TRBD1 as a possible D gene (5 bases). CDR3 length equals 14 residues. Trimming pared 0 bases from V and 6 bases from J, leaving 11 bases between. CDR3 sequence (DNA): TGTGCCAGCAGTTTAGCGCCGGGAGGGGCTGAAGCTTTCTTT. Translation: CASSLAPGGAEAFF.

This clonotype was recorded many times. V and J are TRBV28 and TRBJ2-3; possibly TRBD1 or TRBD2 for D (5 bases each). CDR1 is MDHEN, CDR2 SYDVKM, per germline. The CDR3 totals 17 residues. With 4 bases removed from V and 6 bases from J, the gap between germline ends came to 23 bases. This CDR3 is CASSSLGRDPWMDTQYF. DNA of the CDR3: TGTGCCAGCAGTTCCCTGGGTCGGGACCCTTGGATGGATACGCAGTATTTT.

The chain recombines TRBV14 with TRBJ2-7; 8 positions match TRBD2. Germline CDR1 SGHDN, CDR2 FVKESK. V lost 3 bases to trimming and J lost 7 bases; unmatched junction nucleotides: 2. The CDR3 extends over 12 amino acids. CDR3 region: CASSHGGGEQYF. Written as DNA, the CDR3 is TGTGCCAGCAGCCATGGCGGGGGGGAGCAGTACTTC.

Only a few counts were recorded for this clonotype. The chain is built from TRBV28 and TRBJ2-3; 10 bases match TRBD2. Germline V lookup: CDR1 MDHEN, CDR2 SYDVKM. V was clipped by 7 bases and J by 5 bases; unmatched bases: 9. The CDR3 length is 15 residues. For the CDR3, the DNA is TGTGCCAGCAAGAGCGGGAGGGCCGTTTTAGATACGCAGTATTTT. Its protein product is CASKSGRAVLDTQYF.

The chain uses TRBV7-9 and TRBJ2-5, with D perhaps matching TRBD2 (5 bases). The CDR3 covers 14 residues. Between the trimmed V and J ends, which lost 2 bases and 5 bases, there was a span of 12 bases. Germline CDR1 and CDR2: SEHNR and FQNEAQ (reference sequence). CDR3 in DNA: TGTGCCAGCAGCTTAACTGGCTCGGGGGAGACCCAGTACTTC. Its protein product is CASSLTGSGETQYF. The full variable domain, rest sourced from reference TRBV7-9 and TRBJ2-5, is DTGVSQNPRHKITKRGQNVTFRCDPISEHNRLYWYRQTLGQGPEFLTYFQNEAQLEKSRLLSDRFSAERPKGSFSTLEIQRTEQGDSAMYLCASSLTGSGETQYFGPGTRLLVL.

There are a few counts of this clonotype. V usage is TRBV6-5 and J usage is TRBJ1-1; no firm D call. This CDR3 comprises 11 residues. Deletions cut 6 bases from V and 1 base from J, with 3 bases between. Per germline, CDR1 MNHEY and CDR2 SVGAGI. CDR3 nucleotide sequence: TGTGCCAGCAGAACGAACACTGAAGCTTTCTTT. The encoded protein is CASRTNTEAFF.

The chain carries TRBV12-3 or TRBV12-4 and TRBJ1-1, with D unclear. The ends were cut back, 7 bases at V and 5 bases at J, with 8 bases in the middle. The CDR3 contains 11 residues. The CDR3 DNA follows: TGTGCCAGCATTCTGGGGACTGAAGCTTTCTTT. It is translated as CASILGTEAFF.

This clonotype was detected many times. CDR3 DNA sequence: TGCAGTGCTAGAGACCCAACCATAGGCACTGAAGCTTTCTTT. This translates into CSARDPTIGTEAFF. V gene TRBV20-1 combines with J gene TRBJ1-1; D is unclear. Germline values: CDR1 DFQATT, CDR2 SNEGSKA (reference sequence). CDR3 size: 14 residues. Trimming stripped 0 bases from V and 4 bases from J, with 12 bases between.

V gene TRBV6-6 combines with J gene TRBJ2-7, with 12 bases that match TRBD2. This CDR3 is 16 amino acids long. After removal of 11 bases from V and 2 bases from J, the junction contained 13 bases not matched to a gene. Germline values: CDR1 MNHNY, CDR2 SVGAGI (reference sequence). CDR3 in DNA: TGTGCCGGAAGAGGCGGCGGGACTAGCGGGCCCTACGAGCAGTACTTC. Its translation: CAGRGGGTSGPYEQYF.

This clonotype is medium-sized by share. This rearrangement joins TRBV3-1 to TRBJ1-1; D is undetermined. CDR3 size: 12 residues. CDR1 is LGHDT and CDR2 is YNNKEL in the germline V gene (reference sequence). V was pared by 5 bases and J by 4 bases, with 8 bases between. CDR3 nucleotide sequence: TGTGCCAGCAGCAATTTCGGCACTGAAGCTTTCTTT. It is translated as CASSNFGTEAFF.

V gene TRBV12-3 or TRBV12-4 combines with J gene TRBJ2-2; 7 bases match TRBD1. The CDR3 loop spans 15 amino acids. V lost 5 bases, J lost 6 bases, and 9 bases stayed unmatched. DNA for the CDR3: TGTGCCAGCAGTCAGTACTCGCAGGGGGCCGGGGAGCTGTTTTTT. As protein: CASSQYSQGAGELFF.

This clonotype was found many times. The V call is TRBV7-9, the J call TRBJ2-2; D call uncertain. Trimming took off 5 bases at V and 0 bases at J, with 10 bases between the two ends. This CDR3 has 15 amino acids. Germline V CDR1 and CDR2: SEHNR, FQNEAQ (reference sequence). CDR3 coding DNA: TGTGCCAGCAGCCCCACTTTATCGAACACCGGGGAGCTGTTTTTT. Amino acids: CASSPTLSNTGELFF.

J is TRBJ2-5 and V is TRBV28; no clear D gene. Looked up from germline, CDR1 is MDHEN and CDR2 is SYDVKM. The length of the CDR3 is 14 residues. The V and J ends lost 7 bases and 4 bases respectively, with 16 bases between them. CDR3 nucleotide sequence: TGTGCCAGCACTTATCTCGGGTTAGGAGAGACCCAGTACTTC. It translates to CASTYLGLGETQYF.

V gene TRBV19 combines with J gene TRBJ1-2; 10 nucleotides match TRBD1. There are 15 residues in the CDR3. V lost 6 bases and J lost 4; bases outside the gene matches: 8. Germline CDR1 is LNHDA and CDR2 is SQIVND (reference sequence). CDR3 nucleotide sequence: TGTGCCAGTAGGGGCAAGGACAGGGGGTCCTATGGCTACACCTTC. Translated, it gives CASRGKDRGSYGYTF.

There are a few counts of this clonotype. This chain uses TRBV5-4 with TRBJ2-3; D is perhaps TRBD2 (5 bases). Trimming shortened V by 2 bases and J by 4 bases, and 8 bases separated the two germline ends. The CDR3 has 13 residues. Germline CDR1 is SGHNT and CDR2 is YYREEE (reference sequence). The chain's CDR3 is CASSLRTADTQYF. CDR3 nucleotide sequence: TGTGCCAGCAGCTTAAGGACTGCAGATACGCAGTATTTT. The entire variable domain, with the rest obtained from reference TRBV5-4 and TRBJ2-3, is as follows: ETGVTQSPTHLIKTRGQQVTLRCSSQSGHNTVSWYQQALGQGPQFIFQYYREEENGRGNFPPRFSGLQFPNYSSELNVNALELDDSALYLCASSLRTADTQYFGPGTRLTVL.

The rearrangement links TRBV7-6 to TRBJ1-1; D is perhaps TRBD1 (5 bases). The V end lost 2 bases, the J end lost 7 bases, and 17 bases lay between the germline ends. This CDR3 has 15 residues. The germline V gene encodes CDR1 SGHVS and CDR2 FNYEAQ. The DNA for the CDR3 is TGTGCCAGCAGCTTACGGGAGGGGACCGGCGTTGAAGCTTTCTTT. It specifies CASSLREGTGVEAFF.

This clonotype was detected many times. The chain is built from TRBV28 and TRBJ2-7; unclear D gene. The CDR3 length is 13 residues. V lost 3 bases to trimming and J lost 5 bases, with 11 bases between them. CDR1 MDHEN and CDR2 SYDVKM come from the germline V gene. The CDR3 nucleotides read TGTGCCAGCAGTTTTAGAGCCGTCCACGAGCAGTACTTC. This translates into CASSFRAVHEQYF.

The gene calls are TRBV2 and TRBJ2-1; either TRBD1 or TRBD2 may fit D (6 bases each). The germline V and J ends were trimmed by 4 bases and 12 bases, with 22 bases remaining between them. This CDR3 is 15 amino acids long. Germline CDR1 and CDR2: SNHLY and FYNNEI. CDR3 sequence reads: CASSVETPPRGVQFF. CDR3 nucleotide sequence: TGTGCCAGCAGTGTTGAGACACCTCCGAGGGGGGTGCAGTTCTTC.

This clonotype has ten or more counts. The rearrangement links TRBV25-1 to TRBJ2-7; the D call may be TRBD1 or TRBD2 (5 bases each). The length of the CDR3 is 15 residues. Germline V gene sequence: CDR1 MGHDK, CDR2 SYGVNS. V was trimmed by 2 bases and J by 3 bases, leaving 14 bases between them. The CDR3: CASSEGNRGVYEQYF. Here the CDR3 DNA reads TGTGCCAGCAGTGAAGGGAACAGAGGGGTCTACGAGCAGTACTTC.